This TCR beta chain was recorded in a study of identical twins. There are many counts of this clonotype. TCRdb recomputed calls from the 5' RACE reads with MiXCR, one row per CDR3 protein. The data show approximately 410,000 distinct CDR3 sequences, 18% seen once. The sequence came from a man between 50 and 59 years old in good health. Sequencing was carried out using naive T cells sorted from blood.

CDR3 amino acids: CSARDGRRLNEQFF. CDR3 nucleotide sequence: TGCAGTGCTAGAGATGGTCGGAGGCTCAATGAGCAGTTCTTC. V usage is TRBV20-1 and J usage is TRBJ2-1, with D perhaps matching TRBD2 (5 bases). Germline lookup yields CDR1 DFQATT and CDR2 SNEGSKA (reference sequence). V shed 0 bases and J shed 6 bases, with 12 bases lying between them. The CDR3 runs to 14 residues.